This is a list of T cell receptor beta chains from one sample in a study of blood T cell repertoires in COVID-19. Repertoires were generated with immunoSEQ multiplex PCR, while TCRdb's copy carries only in-frame clones and drops some. The sample records fewer than 50,000 clones, around three quarters being singletons. Material: peripheral blood. Source of these receptors: a man aged 65 to 85 with acute or convalescent COVID-19. The conserved cysteine and the conserved F or W are not part of the CDR3 here.

V gene	J gene	CDR3 protein
TRBV7-3	TRBJ2-2	ASSLAGTVNTGELF
TRBV18	TRBJ2-5	ASSPVVEETQY
TRBV9	TRBJ1-6	ASSARGGQGNSPLH
TRBV11-3	TRBJ2-1	ASTPYEKPYNEQF
TRBV7-9	TRBJ2-7	ASRSGDAYEQY
TRBV6-5	TRBJ1-2	ASRPSVGGGFGYT
TRBV6-1	TRBJ1-5	ASSEGFDRGTPQH
TRBV14	TRBJ1-2	ASSQSQGGYGYT
TRBV6-5	TRBJ1-6	ASSYLTLESPLH
TRBV13	TRBJ2-7	ASSLAGAVLEQY
TRBV12-3/TRBV12-4	TRBJ2-1	ASSFFDEQF
TRBV10-1	TRBJ2-3	ASSGTSGGFGTQY
TRBV13	TRBJ1-1	ASSIGQSDTEAF
TRBV2	TRBJ2-1	ASRPQGSDEQF
TRBV25-1	TRBJ2-7	ASSDPGLTALRKQY
TRBV5-1	TRBJ1-1	ASSLDPGSNTEAF
TRBV6-1	TRBJ2-6	ASSETAGRSGANVLT
TRBV18	TRBJ1-3	ASSPIAANSGNTIY
TRBV29-1	TRBJ2-7	SAAAQGAREQY
TRBV6-5	TRBJ2-1	ASSYAGLAGDNEQF
TRBV5-4	TRBJ1-1	ASRGGRGRTEAF
TRBV12-3/TRBV12-4	TRBJ1-2	ASRLGQVEGYT
TRBV3-1/TRBV3-2	TRBJ2-1	ASSPKIPGTSWYNEQF
TRBV28	TRBJ2-1	ASSLGLAGFRYNEQF
TRBV5-5	TRBJ1-5	ASSLLFYSGTGPYQPQH
TRBV6-5	TRBJ1-5	ASSQGRGNQPQH
TRBV5-6	TRBJ1-6	ASSLGRADSPLH
TRBV10-3	TRBJ1-6	AISTGTKNSPLH
TRBV23-1	TRBJ1-2	AAAGGPT
TRBV9	TRBJ2-1	ASSRSGNEQF
TRBV5-1	TRBJ2-5	ASSSQLAGKQETQY
TRBV19	TRBJ1-2	ASSPDRGQGLDYGYT
TRBV30	TRBJ1-1	AWSIQGARAEAF
TRBV6-5	TRBJ1-4	ASSYSTGGLDEKLF
TRBV7-2	TRBJ2-7	ASSVGGGARNEQY
TRBV2	TRBJ1-2	ATVDVVEYGYT
TRBV30	TRBJ2-1	AWMKKAGGPLEQF
TRBV12-3/TRBV12-4	TRBJ1-1	ASRQGDGTEAF
TRBV18	TRBJ2-7	ASSQGGTFSYEQY
TRBV20-1	TRBJ1-1	SILSNTEAF
TRBV6-2/TRBV6-3	TRBJ2-7	ASSAGTSGSREQY
TRBV29-1	TRBJ2-1	SVVGLAGEQF
TRBV12-5	TRBJ1-1	AANRDRNTEAF
TRBV29-1	TRBJ1-5	SVVRGRDQPQH
TRBV6-2/TRBV6-3	TRBJ2-7	ASSQTPGQGRYEQY
TRBV10-3	TRBJ1-1	AISAEGARRAF
TRBV9	TRBJ2-1	ASSPETSRQINEQF
TRBV11-2	TRBJ2-3	ASKLAGRTDTQY
TRBV29-1	TRBJ1-2	SVEGQGGGYT
TRBV6-5	TRBJ2-5	ASSQYRETQY
TRBV25-1	TRBJ1-2	ASSGERVAGNYGYT
TRBV4-3	TRBJ2-7	ASSQVAGTHYEQY
TRBV10-2	TRBJ2-7	ASATGGHEQY